Here is one TCR beta chain with its context. Trimming took 5 bases from V and 2 from J; bases not matched to a gene: 9. The CDR3 is 15 residues long. The study sequenced TCR beta in blood CD8+ and CD4+ T cells. This sample is drawn from a study of CD8 T cells in Susac syndrome. An input of 0.5 to 1 ug of RNA was subjected to reverse transcription using random hexamers. The TCR beta CDR3 was amplified by immunoSEQ multiplex PCR across 54 Vbeta, 13 Jbeta. TCRdb passed the immunoSEQ multiplex PCR reads through MiXCR, listing each CDR3 protein once. The sample comprises 70,000 or so distinct CDR3 sequences, about 95% of which are singletons, and just under 0.4% rests with the top ten.

This chain connects TRBV12-3 or TRBV12-4 to TRBJ2-7; the match to TRBD2 covers 7 bases. The sample consisted of CD8+ T cells from PBMCs. This clonotype was sampled from a human donor with multiple sclerosis. CDR3 residues: CASSAESAGAYEQYF. The CDR3 DNA sequence: TGTGCCAGCAGTGCCGAGAGCGCGGGAGCCTACGAGCAGTACTTC.